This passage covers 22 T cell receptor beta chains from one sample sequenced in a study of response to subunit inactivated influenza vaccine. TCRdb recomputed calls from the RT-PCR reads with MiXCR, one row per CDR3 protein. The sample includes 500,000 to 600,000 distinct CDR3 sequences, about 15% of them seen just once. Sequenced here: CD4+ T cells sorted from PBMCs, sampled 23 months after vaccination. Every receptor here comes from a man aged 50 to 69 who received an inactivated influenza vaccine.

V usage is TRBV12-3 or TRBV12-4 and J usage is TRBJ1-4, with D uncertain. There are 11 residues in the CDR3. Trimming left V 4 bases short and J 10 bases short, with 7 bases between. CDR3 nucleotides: TGTGCCAGCAGTTCCCCGGGAAAACTGTTTTTT. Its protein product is CASSSPGKLFF.

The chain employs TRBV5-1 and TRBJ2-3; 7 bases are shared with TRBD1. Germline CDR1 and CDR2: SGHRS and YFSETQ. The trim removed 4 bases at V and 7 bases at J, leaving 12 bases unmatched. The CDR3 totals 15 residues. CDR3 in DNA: TGCGCCAGCAGCCCCGGGACAGAAAAACCTAATACGCAGTATTTT. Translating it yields CASSPGTEKPNTQYF.

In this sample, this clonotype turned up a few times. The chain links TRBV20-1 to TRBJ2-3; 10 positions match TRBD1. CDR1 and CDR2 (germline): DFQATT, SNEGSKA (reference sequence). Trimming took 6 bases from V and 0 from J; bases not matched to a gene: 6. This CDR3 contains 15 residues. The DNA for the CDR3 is TGCAGTGCAGTTGGGACAGGGGTCAGCACAGATACGCAGTATTTT. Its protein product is CSAVGTGVSTDTQYF.

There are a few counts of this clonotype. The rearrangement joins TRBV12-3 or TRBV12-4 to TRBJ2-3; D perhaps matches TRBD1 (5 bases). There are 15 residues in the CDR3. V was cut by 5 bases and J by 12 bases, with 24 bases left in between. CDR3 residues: CASSTTDNQHRRQYF. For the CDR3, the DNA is TGTGCCAGCAGTACGACGGACAACCAGCACCGGAGACAGTATTTT.

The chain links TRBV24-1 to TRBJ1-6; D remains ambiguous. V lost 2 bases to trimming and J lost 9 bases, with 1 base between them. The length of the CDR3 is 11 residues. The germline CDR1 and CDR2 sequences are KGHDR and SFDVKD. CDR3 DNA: TGTGCCACCAGTGATTCTTCACCCCTCCACTTT. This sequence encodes CATSDSSPLHF.

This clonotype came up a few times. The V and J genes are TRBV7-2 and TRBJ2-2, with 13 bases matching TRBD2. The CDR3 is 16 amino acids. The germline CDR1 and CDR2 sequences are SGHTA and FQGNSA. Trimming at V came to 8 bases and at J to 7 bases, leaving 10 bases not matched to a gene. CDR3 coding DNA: TGTGCCAGCGGGAAAACTAGCGGGGGGGCCAGCGGGGAGCTGTTTTTT. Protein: CASGKTSGGASGELFF.

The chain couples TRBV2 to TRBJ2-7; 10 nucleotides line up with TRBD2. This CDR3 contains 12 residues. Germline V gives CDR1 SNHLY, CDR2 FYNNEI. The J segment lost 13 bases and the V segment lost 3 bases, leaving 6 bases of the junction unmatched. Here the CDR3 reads CASSESGTSAYF. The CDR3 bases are TGTGCCAGCAGTGAGTCTGGGACTAGCGCTTACTTC. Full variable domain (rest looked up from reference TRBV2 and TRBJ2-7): EPEVTQTPSHQVTQMGQEVILRCVPISNHLYFYWYRQILGQKVEFLVSFYNNEISEKSEIFDDQFSVERPDGSNFTLKIRSTKLEDSAMYFCASSESGTSAYFGPGTRLTVT.

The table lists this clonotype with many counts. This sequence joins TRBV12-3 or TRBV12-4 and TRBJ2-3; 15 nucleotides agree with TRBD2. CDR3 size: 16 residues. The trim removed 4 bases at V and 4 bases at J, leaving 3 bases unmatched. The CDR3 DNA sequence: TGTGCCAGCAGTTCGGGACTAGCGGGAGGCGCAGATACGCAGTATTTT. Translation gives CASSSGLAGGADTQYF.

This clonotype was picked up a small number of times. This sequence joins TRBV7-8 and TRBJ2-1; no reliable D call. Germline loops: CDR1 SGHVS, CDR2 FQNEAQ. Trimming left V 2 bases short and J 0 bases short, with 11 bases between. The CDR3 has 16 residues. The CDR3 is CASSLRSGRSYNEQFF. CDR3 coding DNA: TGTGCCAGCAGCTTACGATCCGGTCGCTCCTACAATGAGCAGTTCTTC.

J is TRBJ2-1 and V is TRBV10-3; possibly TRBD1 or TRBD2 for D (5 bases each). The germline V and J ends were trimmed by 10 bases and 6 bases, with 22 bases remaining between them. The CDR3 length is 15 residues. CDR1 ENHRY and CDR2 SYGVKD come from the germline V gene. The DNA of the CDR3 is TGTGCCAGCCTGGTGGGGGAGCCCCAGCGCAATGAGCAGTTCTTC. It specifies CASLVGEPQRNEQFF.

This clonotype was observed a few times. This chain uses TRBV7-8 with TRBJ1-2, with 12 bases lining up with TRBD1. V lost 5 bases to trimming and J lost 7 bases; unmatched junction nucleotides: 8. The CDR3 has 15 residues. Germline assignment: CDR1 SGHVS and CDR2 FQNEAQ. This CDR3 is CASSPGTGGAGGYTF. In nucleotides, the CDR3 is TGTGCCAGCAGCCCCGGGACAGGGGGCGCGGGTGGCTACACCTTC.

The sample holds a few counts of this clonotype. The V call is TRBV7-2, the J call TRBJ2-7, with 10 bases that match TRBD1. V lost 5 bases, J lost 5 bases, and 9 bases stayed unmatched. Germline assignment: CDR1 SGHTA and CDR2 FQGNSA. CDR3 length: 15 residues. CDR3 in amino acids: CASSPRQGAKNEQYF. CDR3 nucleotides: TGTGCCAGCAGCCCCCGACAGGGGGCTAAGAACGAGCAGTACTTC.

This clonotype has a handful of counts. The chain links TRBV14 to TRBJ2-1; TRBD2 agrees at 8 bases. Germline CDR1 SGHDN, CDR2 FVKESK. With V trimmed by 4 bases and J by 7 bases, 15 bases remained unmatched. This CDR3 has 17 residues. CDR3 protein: CASSLTLGSGRGNEQFF. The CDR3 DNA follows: TGTGCCAGCAGCCTCACCCTAGGCAGCGGGAGAGGGAATGAGCAGTTCTTC.

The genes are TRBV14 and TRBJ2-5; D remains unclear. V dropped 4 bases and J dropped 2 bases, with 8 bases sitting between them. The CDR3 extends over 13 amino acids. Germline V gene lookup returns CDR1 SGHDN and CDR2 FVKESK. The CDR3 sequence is CASSRWMQETQYF. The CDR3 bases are TGTGCCAGCAGCCGTTGGATGCAAGAGACCCAGTACTTC.

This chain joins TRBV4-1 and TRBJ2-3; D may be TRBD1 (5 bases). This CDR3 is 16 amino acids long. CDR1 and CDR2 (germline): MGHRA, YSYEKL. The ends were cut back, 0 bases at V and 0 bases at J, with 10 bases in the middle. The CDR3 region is CASSQDGGASTDTQYF. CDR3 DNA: TGCGCCAGCAGCCAAGACGGTGGGGCCAGCACAGATACGCAGTATTTT.

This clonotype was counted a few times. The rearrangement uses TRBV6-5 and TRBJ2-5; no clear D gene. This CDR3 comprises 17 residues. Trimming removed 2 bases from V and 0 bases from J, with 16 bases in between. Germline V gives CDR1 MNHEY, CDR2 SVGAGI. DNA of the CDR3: TGTGCCAGCAGTTACGCCCCCTCCATTTCGTACCAAGAGACCCAGTACTTC. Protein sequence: CASSYAPSISYQETQYF.

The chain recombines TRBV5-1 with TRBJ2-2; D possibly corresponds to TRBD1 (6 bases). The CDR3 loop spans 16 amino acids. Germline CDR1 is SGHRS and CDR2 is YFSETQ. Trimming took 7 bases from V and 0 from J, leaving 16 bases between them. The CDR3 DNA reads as TGCGCCAGCTGCCCCCAATGGGGGCCGAACACCGGGGAGCTGTTTTTT. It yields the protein CASCPQWGPNTGELFF.

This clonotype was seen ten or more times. The CDR3 DNA reads TGCAGCGTGAGAATAGATATGAACACTGAAGCTTTCTTT. Translated: CSVRIDMNTEAFF. The gene calls are TRBV29-1 and TRBJ1-1; the D is unclear. Trimming took 6 bases from V and 0 from J, leaving 11 bases between them. Germline V gives CDR1 SQVTM, CDR2 ANQGSEA. The CDR3 runs 13 residues. Drawing the rest from reference TRBV29-1 and TRBJ1-1, the complete variable domain is SAVISQKPSRDICQRGTSLTIQCQVDSQVTMMFWYRQQPGQSLTLIATANQGSEATYESGFVIDKFPISRPNLTFSTLTVSNMSPEDSSIYLCSVRIDMNTEAFFGQGTRLTVV.

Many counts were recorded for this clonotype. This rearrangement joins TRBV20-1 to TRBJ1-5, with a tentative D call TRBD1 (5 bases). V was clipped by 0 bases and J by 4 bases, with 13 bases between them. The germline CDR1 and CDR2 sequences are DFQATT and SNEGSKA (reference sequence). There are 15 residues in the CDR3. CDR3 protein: CSARDTARANQPQHF. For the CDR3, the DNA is TGCAGTGCTAGAGATACGGCCAGGGCAAATCAGCCCCAGCATTTT.

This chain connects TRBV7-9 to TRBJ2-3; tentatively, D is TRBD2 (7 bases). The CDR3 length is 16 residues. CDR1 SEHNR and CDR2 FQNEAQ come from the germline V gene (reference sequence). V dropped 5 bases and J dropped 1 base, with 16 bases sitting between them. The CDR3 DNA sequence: TGTGCCAGCAGCCCCACCGGCGGGGGCCGCACAGATACGCAGTATTTT. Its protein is CASSPTGGGRTDTQYF.

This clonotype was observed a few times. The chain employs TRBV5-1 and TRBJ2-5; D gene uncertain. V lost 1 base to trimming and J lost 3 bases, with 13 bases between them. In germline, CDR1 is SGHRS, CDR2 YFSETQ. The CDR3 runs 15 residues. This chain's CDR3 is CASSLFNPLEETQYF. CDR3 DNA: TGCGCCAGCAGCTTGTTTAATCCCCTGGAAGAGACCCAGTACTTC.

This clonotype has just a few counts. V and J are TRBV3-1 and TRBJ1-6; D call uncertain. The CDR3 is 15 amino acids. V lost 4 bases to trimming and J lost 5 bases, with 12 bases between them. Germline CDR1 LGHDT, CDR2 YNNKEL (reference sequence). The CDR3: CASSPRGQDNSPLHF. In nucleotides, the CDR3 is TGTGCCAGCAGCCCGAGAGGGCAGGATAATTCACCCCTCCACTTT.